This T cell receptor beta chain was sequenced for a study of T-cell memory formation after mild COVID-19. This clonotype was recorded a few times. The V segment lost 1 base and the J segment 6 bases; nucleotides outside the gene matches: 7. The CDR3 contains 15 residues. From germline, CDR1 is MNHEY and CDR2 SMNVEV (reference sequence). TCRdb used MiXCR to reprocess the 5' RACE reads, holding one entry per CDR3 protein. Among about 130,000 distinct CDR3 sequences listed, almost 25% were seen once. The chain employs TRBV27 and TRBJ2-3, with 7 bases lining up with TRBD1. The clonotype originates from an adult woman who had mild COVID-19 (a few samples of this study predate the infection). Cell type and time point are not known. Material for sequencing was PBMCs or a T cell subset sorted from them (not recorded which). The CDR3 DNA reads as TGTGCCAGCAGTTTATTAGTGACAGGGTGGGATACGCAGTATTTT. Protein sequence: CASSLLVTGWDTQYF.